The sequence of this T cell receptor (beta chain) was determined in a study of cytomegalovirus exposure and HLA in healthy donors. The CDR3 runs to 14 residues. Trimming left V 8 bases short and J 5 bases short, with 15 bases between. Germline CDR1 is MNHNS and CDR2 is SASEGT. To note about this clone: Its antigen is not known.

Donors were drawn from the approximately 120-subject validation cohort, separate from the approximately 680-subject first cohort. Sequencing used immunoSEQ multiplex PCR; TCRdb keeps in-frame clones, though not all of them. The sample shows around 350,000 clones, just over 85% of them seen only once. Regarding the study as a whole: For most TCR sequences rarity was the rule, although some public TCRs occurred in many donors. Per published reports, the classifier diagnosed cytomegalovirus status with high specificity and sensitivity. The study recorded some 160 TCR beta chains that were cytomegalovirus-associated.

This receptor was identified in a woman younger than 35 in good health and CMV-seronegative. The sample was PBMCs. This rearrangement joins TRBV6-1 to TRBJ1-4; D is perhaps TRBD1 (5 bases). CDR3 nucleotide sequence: TGTGCCAGCGGTCAGGGAGCGGGGAATGAAAAACTGTTTTTT. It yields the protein CASGQGAGNEKLFF.